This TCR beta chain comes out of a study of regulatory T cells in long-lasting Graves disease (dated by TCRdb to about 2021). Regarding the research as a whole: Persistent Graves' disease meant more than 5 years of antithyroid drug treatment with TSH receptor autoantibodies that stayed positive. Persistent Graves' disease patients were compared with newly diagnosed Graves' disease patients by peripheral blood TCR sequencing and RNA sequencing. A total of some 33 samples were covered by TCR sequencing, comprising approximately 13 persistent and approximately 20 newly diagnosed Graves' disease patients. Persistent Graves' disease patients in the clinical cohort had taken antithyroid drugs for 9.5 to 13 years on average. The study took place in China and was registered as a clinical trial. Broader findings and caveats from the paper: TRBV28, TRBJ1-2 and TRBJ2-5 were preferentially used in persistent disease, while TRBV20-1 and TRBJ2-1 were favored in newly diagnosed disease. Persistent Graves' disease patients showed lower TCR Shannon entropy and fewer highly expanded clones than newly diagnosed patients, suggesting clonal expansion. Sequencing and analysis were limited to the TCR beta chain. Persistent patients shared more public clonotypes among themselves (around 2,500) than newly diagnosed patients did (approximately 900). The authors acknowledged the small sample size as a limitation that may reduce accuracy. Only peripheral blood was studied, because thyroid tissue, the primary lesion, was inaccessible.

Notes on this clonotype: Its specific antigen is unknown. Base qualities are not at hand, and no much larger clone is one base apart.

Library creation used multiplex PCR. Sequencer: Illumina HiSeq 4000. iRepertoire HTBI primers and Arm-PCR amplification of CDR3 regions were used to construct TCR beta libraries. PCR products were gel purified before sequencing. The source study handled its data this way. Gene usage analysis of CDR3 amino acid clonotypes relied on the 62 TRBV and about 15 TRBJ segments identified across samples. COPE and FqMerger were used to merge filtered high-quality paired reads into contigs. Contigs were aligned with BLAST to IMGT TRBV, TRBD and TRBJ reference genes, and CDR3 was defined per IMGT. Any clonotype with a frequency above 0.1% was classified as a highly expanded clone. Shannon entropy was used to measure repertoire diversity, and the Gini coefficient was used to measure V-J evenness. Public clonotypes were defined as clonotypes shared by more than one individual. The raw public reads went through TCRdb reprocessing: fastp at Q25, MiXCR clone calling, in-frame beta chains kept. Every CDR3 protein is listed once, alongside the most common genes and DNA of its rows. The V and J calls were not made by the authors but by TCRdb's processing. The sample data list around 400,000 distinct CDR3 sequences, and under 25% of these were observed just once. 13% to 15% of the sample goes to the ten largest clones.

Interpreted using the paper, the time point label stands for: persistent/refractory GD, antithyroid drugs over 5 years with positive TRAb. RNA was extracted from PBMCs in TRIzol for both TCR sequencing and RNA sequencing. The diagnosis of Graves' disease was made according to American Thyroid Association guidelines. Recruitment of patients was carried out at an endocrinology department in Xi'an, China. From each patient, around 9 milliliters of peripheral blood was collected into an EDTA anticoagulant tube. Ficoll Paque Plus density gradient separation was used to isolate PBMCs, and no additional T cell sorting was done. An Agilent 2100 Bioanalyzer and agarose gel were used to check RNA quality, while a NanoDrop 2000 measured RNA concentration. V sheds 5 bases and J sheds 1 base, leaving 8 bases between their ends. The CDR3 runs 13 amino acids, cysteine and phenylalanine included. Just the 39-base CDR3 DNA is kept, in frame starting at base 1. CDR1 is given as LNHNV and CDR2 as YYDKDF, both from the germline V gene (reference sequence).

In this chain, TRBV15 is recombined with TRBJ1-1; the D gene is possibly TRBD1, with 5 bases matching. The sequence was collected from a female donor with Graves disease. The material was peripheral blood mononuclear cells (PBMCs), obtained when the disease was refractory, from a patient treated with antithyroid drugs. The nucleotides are TGTGCCACCAGCTACGACAGGAACACTGAAGCTTTCTTT. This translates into CATSYDRNTEAFF. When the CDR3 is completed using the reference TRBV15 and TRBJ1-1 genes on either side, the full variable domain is DAMVIQNPRYQVTQFGKPVTLSCSQTLNHNVMYWYQQKSSQAPKLLFHYYDKDFNNEADTPDNFQSRRPNTSFCFLDIRSPGLGDTAMYLCATSYDRNTEAFFGQGTRLTVV.